The clone carrying this TCR beta chain was recorded a few times. Germline assignment: CDR1 SGHRS and CDR2 YFSETQ. This CDR3 is 18 amino acids long. With 3 bases clipped from V and 0 bases from J, the junction kept 13 bases outside the gene matches. The sample belongs to a study of blood T cell repertoires in COVID-19. TCRdb's table, derived via immunoSEQ multiplex PCR, lists solely in-frame clones and lacks some. The sample includes about 130,000 clones, over 75% of them seen just once. This sequence joins TRBV5-1 and TRBJ2-7, with 9 bases that match TRBD1. The sequenced sample was peripheral blood. The sequence came from a man aged 40-55 years with active or convalescent COVID-19. The CDR3 loop reads CASSSGTGISSGSYEQYF. CDR3 nucleotide sequence: TGCGCCAGCAGCTCTGGGACAGGGATTTCCTCAGGCTCCTACGAGCAGTACTTC.